One T cell receptor (beta chain) is described in this entry. The antigen remains undetermined. This sample stems from a study of PD-L1 blockade in urothelial cancer. Study-level background: Blood drawn 3 weeks (second dose) and 6 weeks after treatment start was analyzed. T cells numbered a median of roughly 150,000 in the blood samples. Findings of the study overall: Sub-median blood TCR clonality before treatment predicted longer survival.

A total of 1 to 8 samples per patient were collected pretreatment and on-treatment. V shed 0 bases and J shed 7 bases, with 13 bases lying between them. This CDR3 is built from 15 residues. Germline V gene sequence: CDR1 ENHRY, CDR2 SYGVKD. Using immunoSEQ multiplex PCR, the repertoire was profiled, and TCRdb retains in-frame clones only, with some absent. The table shows under 50,000 clones, with over 75% occurring only once. The sequence was collected from a man between 65 and 80 years old with urothelial cancer. The specimen comprised PBMCs, sampled around atezolizumab (anti-PD-L1) treatment. J is TRBJ2-1 and V is TRBV10-3; D gene unclear. DNA of the CDR3: TGTGCCATCAGTGAGTCGATTCATTCGGGTAATGAGCAGTTCTTC. Translation: CAISESIHSGNEQFF.